A single sample gave rise to the 17 T cell receptor beta chains below, sequenced in a study of OX40 agonist ivuxolimab in advanced cancers. Sequencing used immunoSEQ multiplex PCR; TCRdb keeps in-frame clones, though not all of them. The sample includes some 85,000 clones, around 86% of them seen just once. Source: CD4+ or CD8+ T cells sorted from blood, taken in a trial of the OX40 agonist ivuxolimab. These TCRs come from an adult with an advanced solid tumor such as melanoma, head and neck, liver or kidney cancer.

V gene TRBV5-1 combines with J gene TRBJ2-7, with D uncertain. CDR1 and CDR2 (germline): SGHRS, YFSETQ. CDR3 length equals 14 residues. Trimming removed 2 bases at V and 5 bases at J, with 14 bases between. As DNA, the CDR3 is TGCGCCAGCAGCTTATCCGCCCCCACCCACGAGCAGTACTTC. Its protein is CASSLSAPTHEQYF. Looking up the rest from reference TRBV5-1 and TRBJ2-7 gives the full variable domain: KAGVTQTPRYLIKTRGQQVTLSCSPISGHRSVSWYQQTPGQGLQFLFEYFSETQRNKGNFPGRFSGRQFSNSRSEMNVSTLELGDSALYLCASSLSAPTHEQYFGPGTRLTVT.

This chain connects TRBV29-1 to TRBJ2-1; D not certain. The CDR3 consists of 11 residues. Germline CDR1 reads SQVTM; CDR2 reads ANQGSEA. Trimming took 5 bases from V and 3 from J, leaving 5 bases between them. This chain's CDR3 is CSVSRYNEQFF. The CDR3 region has the DNA TGCAGCGTTTCGCGCTACAATGAGCAGTTCTTC.

Notes on this clone: The sample has other DNA sequences that encode this CDR3 too. V and J are TRBV7-2 and TRBJ1-5; no definite D call. This CDR3 has 13 amino acids. Germline V gene sequence: CDR1 SGHTA, CDR2 FQGNSA. Trimming took off 3 bases at V and 3 bases at J, with 6 bases between the two ends. The CDR3 DNA sequence: TGTGCCAGCAGCTTGAGTTTCAATCAGCCCCAGCATTTT. Encoded protein: CASSLSFNQPQHF.

This sequence joins TRBV19 and TRBJ2-1; TRBD2 matches 11 bases. Per the germline V gene, CDR1 is LNHDA and CDR2 is SQIVND (reference sequence). The ends lost 5 bases at V and 9 bases at J; junction bases unmatched: 9. The length of the CDR3 is 15 residues. CDR3 residues: CASSAPSGRLIEQFF. CDR3 bases: TGTGCCAGTAGTGCTCCTAGCGGGAGGCTTATTGAGCAGTTCTTC.

J is TRBJ2-7 and V is TRBV28; D is ambiguous. The CDR3 consists of 11 residues. Germline values: CDR1 MDHEN, CDR2 SYDVKM. The V and J ends lost 4 bases and 3 bases respectively, with 4 bases between them. The CDR3 protein is CASSSHYEQYF. For the CDR3, the DNA is TGTGCCAGCAGTTCCCACTACGAGCAGTACTTC.

The CDR3 region is CASSSGDVLTF. The CDR3, as DNA: TGTGCCAGCAGCTCGGGGGACGTCCTGACTTTC. The chain combines TRBV11-3 with TRBJ2-6; D may be TRBD2 (6 bases). V lost 4 bases, J lost 11 bases, and 6 bases lay in between. This CDR3 has 11 residues. CDR1 and CDR2 (germline): SGHNT, YENEEA.

The rearrangement joins TRBV18 to TRBJ2-2; 8 nucleotides agree with TRBD1. Germline CDR1 reads KGHSH; CDR2 reads LQKENI. The CDR3 runs to 16 residues. Losses at the gene ends were 1 base for V and 4 bases for J; bases not matched to a gene: 5. CDR3 in amino acids: CASSPLGQGGTGELFF. The CDR3 DNA reads as TGTGCCAGCTCACCACTAGGACAGGGAGGCACCGGGGAGCTGTTTTTT.

The V call is TRBV5-1, the J call TRBJ2-3, with D possibly matching TRBD2 (6 bases). Trimming stripped 0 bases from V and 4 bases from J, with 12 bases between. The CDR3 consists of 15 residues. The germline CDR1 and CDR2 sequences are SGHRS and YFSETQ. The CDR3 DNA sequence: TGCGCCAGCAGCTTGGATCTAGCGAAGTCAGATACGCAGTATTTT. It is translated as CASSLDLAKSDTQYF.

The V gene is TRBV30, the J gene TRBJ2-4, with a weak D call TRBD2 (6 bases). V was cut by 0 bases and J by 3 bases, with 12 bases left in between. The CDR3 extends over 15 amino acids. Germline V gene sequence: CDR1 GTSNPN, CDR2 SVGIG (reference sequence). As DNA, the CDR3 is TGTGCCTGGAGTGTAATGGGGCGGGACAAAAACATTCAGTACTTC. This encodes CAWSVMGRDKNIQYF.

The J gene is TRBJ1-2, the V gene TRBV19, with D possibly matching TRBD1 (5 bases). V lost 6 bases and J 2 bases, leaving 16 bases between the germline ends. The CDR3 has 15 amino acids. The germline CDR1 and CDR2 sequences are LNHDA and SQIVND (reference sequence). In DNA form, the CDR3 reads TGTGCCAGTAGCGACAAATATGGGGACAACTATGGCTACACCTTC. This translates into CASSDKYGDNYGYTF.

The rearrangement uses TRBV2 and TRBJ2-7, with 7 nucleotides matching TRBD1. CDR1 and CDR2 (germline): SNHLY, FYNNEI. The CDR3 sequence is 15 residues long. V dropped 1 base and J dropped 1; count of bases not matched to a gene: 4. As DNA, the CDR3 is TGTGCCAGCAGTGAAGGGGCAGGGGGATCCTACGAGCAGTACTTC. Protein product: CASSEGAGGSYEQYF.

This chain connects TRBV11-1 to TRBJ1-1; D gene uncertain. The germline V and J ends were trimmed by 3 bases and 1 base, with 6 bases remaining between them. Germline CDR1 and CDR2: SGHAT and FQDESV (reference sequence). This CDR3 region has 13 residues. This CDR3 reads CASSFSENTEAFF. Here the CDR3 DNA reads TGTGCCAGCAGCTTTTCGGAGAACACTGAAGCTTTCTTT.

The CDR3 sequence: CSVGVNEQFF. As DNA, the CDR3 is TGCAGCGTTGGGGTCAATGAGCAGTTCTTC. The chain couples TRBV29-1 to TRBJ2-1; D is undetermined. V lost 4 bases and J 6 bases, leaving 4 bases between the germline ends. This CDR3 region has 10 residues. Germline lookup yields CDR1 SQVTM and CDR2 ANQGSEA.

The chain combines TRBV6-5 with TRBJ1-1; 8 nucleotides agree with TRBD1. Trimming at V came to 5 bases and at J to 5 bases, leaving 4 bases not matched to a gene. The CDR3 has 13 residues. Germline V gene lookup returns CDR1 MNHEY and CDR2 SVGAGI. The CDR3 nucleotides read TGTGCCAGCAGTGGACAGGGCAGGACTGAAGCTTTCTTT. This translates into CASSGQGRTEAFF.

With regard to this clone: Other DNA sequences within the sample encode an identical CDR3. This CDR3 is CASSLVGGGGDSNQPQHF. For the CDR3, the DNA is TGTGCCAGCAGCTTAGTGGGGGGAGGGGGTGATAGCAATCAGCCCCAGCATTTT. The gene calls are TRBV7-8 and TRBJ1-5, with D possibly TRBD1 on 6 matching bases. The CDR3 sequence is 18 residues long. The ends were cut back, 1 base at V and 0 bases at J, with 16 bases in the middle. Per germline, CDR1 SGHVS and CDR2 FQNEAQ. The whole variable domain, filled in from reference TRBV7-8 and TRBJ1-5, reads GAGVSQSPRYKVAKRGQDVALRCDPISGHVSLFWYQQALGQGPEFLTYFQNEAQLDKSGLPSDRFFAERPEGSVSTLKIQRTQQEDSAVYLCASSLVGGGGDSNQPQHFGDGTRLSIL.

The chain has TRBV6-6 and TRBJ1-5; tentative D call: TRBD1 (6 bases). This CDR3 is 16 amino acids long. The V end was cut by 6 bases, the J end by 8 bases, with 23 bases between. Germline assignment: CDR1 MNHNY and CDR2 SVGAGI (reference sequence). The CDR3 region is CASSFKQGVPSEPQHF. The CDR3, as DNA: TGTGCCAGCAGCTTTAAACAGGGCGTCCCTAGCGAGCCCCAGCATTTT.

The rearrangement joins TRBV27 to TRBJ1-6; 8 bases fit TRBD1. The V gene's germline CDR1 is MNHEY and CDR2 SMNVEV (reference sequence). Unmatched junction bases numbered 11, after V lost 6 bases and J lost 10 bases. The CDR3 covers 15 residues. CDR3 nucleotide sequence: TGTGCCAGCAGCTGGACAGGGTATTCCAACTCACCCCTCCACTTT. Its translation: CASSWTGYSNSPLHF.